This TCR beta chain comes out of a study of blood T cell repertoires in COVID-19 (dated by TCRdb to 2019 to 2021). With regard to the full study: Collaborator samples came from the United States, Italy and Spain and covered acute and convalescent phases of COVID-19. The prospective study material was composed of cDNA or gDNA derived from T cells, B-cell-depleted T cells, or PBMCs. The dataset comprised deeply sampled blood TCRbeta repertoires from subjects exposed to, actively infected with, or recovered from COVID-19. A freely available public database, intended as a resource for researchers studying the immune response to SARS-CoV-2, is where the repertoires were released. Samples were obtained from the ongoing ImmuneRACE study (first 160 participants) and from about 1,300 subjects provided by 6 global collaborators. Sample metadata almost always included a de-identified subject ID, COVID-19 status, age in years and sex. Where available, HLA class I and class II types were taken from metadata supplied by the sample provider and were not determined by assay-based typing.

V and J are truncated by 8 bases and 0 bases respectively, leaving an intervening sequence of 16 bases. Taken from cysteine to phenylalanine, the CDR3 has 15 residues. Just the 45-base CDR3 DNA is kept, in frame starting at base 1. CDR1 is given as LNHDA and CDR2 as SQIVND, both from the germline V gene (reference sequence). Whole blood was collected in K2EDTA tubes by collaborating institutions according to the institutions' own protocols. For TCRbeta analysis, collaborators shipped samples in one of three forms: frozen whole blood, isolated PBMCs, or DNA extracted from either of those sample types. With respect to this clone: Its antigen target is currently unknown. No per-base quality is available; no much larger clone lies one base away.

What the authors observed across the whole study: Clinical and demographic metadata were provided uncurated, with the amount varying by source and participant.

The immunoSEQ Assay, a bias-controlled multiplex PCR, was used to amplify TCRbeta CDR3 regions from genomic DNA. Regarding the original processing steps: The number of nucleated cells in each sample was estimated from the amplification of reference gene primers within the assay. To quantify the absolute abundance of each unique TCRbeta CDR3 rearrangement, sequence reads were collapsed and filtered. For each sample, productive Simpson clonality was calculated by taking the square root of Simpson's diversity index across productive rearrangements. TCRdb obtained this table from immuneACCESS and retained in-frame rearrangements with V and J assigned. These tables miss some clones; where compared with another copy, unresolved V genes account for less than half of the shortfall, and the remainder is unexplained. V, J and clone size were drawn from that table, and D and trimming were deduced from the DNA. In this sample the table shows about 210,000 clones, over 70% of which occur a single time. Roughly 8% of the sample is held by the ten biggest clonotypes.

What was sequenced was peripheral blood. The clonotype comes from a woman aged 50 to 65 with acute or convalescent COVID-19. The V and J segments used are TRBV19 and TRBJ1-1; TRBD1 is perhaps the D gene, given 5 matching bases. The CDR3 amino acid sequence is: CASQRDSLLNTEAFF. The nucleotide sequence reads TGTGCCAGTCAACGCGACAGCCTTTTGAACACTGAAGCTTTCTTT. Full variable domain (CDR3 extended with the reference TRBV19 and TRBJ1-1 proteins): DGGITQSPKYLFRKEGQNVTLSCEQNLNHDAMYWYRQDPGQGLRLIYYSQIVNDFQKGDIAEGYSVSREKKESFPLTVTSAQKNPTAFYLCASQRDSLLNTEAFFGQGTRLTVV.